One and the same sample provided the 14 T cell receptor beta chains below, sequenced in a study of neoadjuvant anti-PD-1 for oral cavity cancer. Assay: immunoSEQ multiplex PCR; the TCRdb copy retains only in-frame clones and omits some. The table lists over 80,000 clones, about 80% of them singletons, with approximately 3.4% in the top ten. This specimen consisted of PBMCs, obtained before nivolumab (anti-PD-1) treatment. The receptor source for this set is a person between 35 and 79 years old with oral cavity squamous cell carcinoma.

This chain joins TRBV5-1 and TRBJ1-1, with no clear D. The ends were cut back, 0 bases at V and 1 base at J, with 4 bases in the middle. Germline CDR1 and CDR2: SGHRS and YFSETQ. There are 13 residues in the CDR3. The CDR3, as DNA: TGCGCCAGCAGCTTGGTCAGGAACACTGAAGCTTTCTTT. Translated: CASSLVRNTEAFF.

The chain carries TRBV6-1 and TRBJ2-5, with 8 bases fitting TRBD2. This CDR3 contains 14 residues. J was trimmed by 4 bases and V by 10 bases; bases with no gene match: 11. The germline V gene has CDR1 MNHNS and CDR2 SASEGT. CDR3 protein: CATGGELVGETQYF. The CDR3 DNA reads as TGTGCCACGGGGGGGGAATTGGTTGGAGAGACCCAGTACTTC.

This CDR3 is CASSLVQSTDTQYF. CDR3 sequence (DNA): TGCGCCAGCAGCTTGGTTCAAAGCACAGATACGCAGTATTTT. This rearrangement joins TRBV5-1 to TRBJ2-3; D remains ambiguous. The CDR3 is made up of 14 amino acids. With 0 bases removed from V and 0 bases from J, the gap between germline ends came to 5 bases. Germline V lookup: CDR1 SGHRS, CDR2 YFSETQ.

J is TRBJ1-1 and V is TRBV5-1, with 7 bases that match TRBD1. This CDR3 has 14 residues. CDR1 and CDR2 (germline): SGHRS, YFSETQ. Unmatched junction bases numbered 8, after V lost 2 bases and J lost 7 bases. CDR3 in amino acids: CASSFGQVQLEAFF. The CDR3 DNA reads TGCGCCAGCAGCTTTGGACAGGTCCAGCTTGAAGCTTTCTTT.

The rearrangement links TRBV5-4 to TRBJ2-1; 7 bases are shared with TRBD1. After removal of 4 bases from V and 9 bases from J, the junction contained 7 bases not matched to a gene. The germline V gene encodes CDR1 SGHNT and CDR2 YYREEE (reference sequence). This CDR3 has 13 amino acids. The CDR3 sequence: CASSIKQGIEQFF. As DNA, the CDR3 is TGTGCCAGCAGCATCAAACAGGGGATTGAGCAGTTCTTC.

J is TRBJ2-1 and V is TRBV7-3; 10 bases map to TRBD1. CDR3 length: 15 amino acids. Germline V CDR1 and CDR2: SGHTA, FQGTGA. Trimming took 5 bases from V and 8 from J; bases not matched to a gene: 9. The CDR3 bases are TGTGCCAGCAGCACCACAGGACAGGGGGAATATGAGCAGTTCTTC. Its translation is CASSTTGQGEYEQFF.

This clone was observed a handful of times. The rearrangement uses TRBV5-1 and TRBJ2-2; D unclear. This CDR3 is 14 amino acids long. Looked up from germline, CDR1 is SGHRS and CDR2 is YFSETQ. V shed 0 bases and J shed 4 bases, with 7 bases lying between them. The CDR3 DNA reads as TGCGCCAGCAGCTTGGACCAGACCACCGGGGAGCTGTTTTTT. It codes for CASSLDQTTGELFF.

The genes are TRBV5-5 and TRBJ2-1, with D perhaps TRBD2 (5 bases). Germline V gene data show CDR1 as SGHKS and CDR2 as YYEKEE (reference sequence). The CDR3 is made up of 15 amino acids. Deletions cut 4 bases from V and 9 bases from J, with 20 bases between. The CDR3 DNA follows: TGTGCCAGCAGCACTAAAGCGTCGTTCGGGGTTGAGCAGTTCTTC. It codes for CASSTKASFGVEQFF.

The chain carries TRBV7-6 and TRBJ1-4; D unclear. V was trimmed by 4 bases and J by 5 bases, leaving 14 bases between them. The CDR3 consists of 15 residues. Germline V CDR1 and CDR2: SGHVS, FNYEAQ. CDR3 amino acids: CASSSRPVQNEKLFF. In DNA form, the CDR3 reads TGTGCCAGCAGCTCCCGACCGGTTCAGAATGAAAAACTGTTTTTT.

The V call is TRBV5-6, the J call TRBJ2-4; D is undetermined. In germline, CDR1 is SGHDT, CDR2 YYEEEE. With 1 base removed from V and 3 bases from J, the gap between germline ends came to 2 bases. The CDR3 sequence is 12 residues long. The CDR3, as DNA: TGTGCCAGCAGCTTGCACAAAAACATTCAGTACTTC. Protein sequence: CASSLHKNIQYF.

CDR3 in amino acids: CASSEQAGYEQFF. Here the CDR3 DNA reads TGCGCCAGCAGTGAGCAAGCGGGATATGAGCAGTTCTTC. The V gene is TRBV10-1, the J gene TRBJ2-1; 7 nucleotides match TRBD2. With V trimmed by 2 bases and J by 8 bases, 3 bases remained unmatched. The CDR3 covers 13 residues. CDR1 is WNHNN and CDR2 is SYGVQD in the germline V gene (reference sequence).

The chain links TRBV6-5 to TRBJ2-7, with D unclear. V lost 6 bases, J lost 6 bases, and 12 bases lay in between. This CDR3 is 12 amino acids long. Germline V gene sequence: CDR1 MNHEY, CDR2 SVGAGI. The CDR3 loop is CASRQPRGEQYF. The DNA of the CDR3 is TGTGCCAGCAGACAACCTAGAGGCGAGCAGTACTTC.

This clone came up a few times. J is TRBJ2-1 and V is TRBV29-1, with 10 bases lining up with TRBD2. In germline, CDR1 is SQVTM, CDR2 ANQGSEA. J gave up 7 bases and V 7 bases, and 10 bases lay outside the gene matches. The CDR3 is made up of 14 amino acids. For the CDR3, the DNA is TGCAGCGGGCGGGGACTAGCGAAGAATAATGAGCAGTTCTTC. Its translation is CSGRGLAKNNEQFF.

The genes are TRBV6-1 and TRBJ2-3; 10 bases are shared with TRBD1. Germline CDR1 reads MNHNS; CDR2 reads SASEGT. After removal of 4 bases from V and 3 bases from J, the junction contained 4 bases not matched to a gene. The CDR3 extends over 15 amino acids. DNA for the CDR3: TGTGCCAGCAGTGCCGGGACAGGGGTTACAGATACGCAGTATTTT. As protein: CASSAGTGVTDTQYF.